This TCR beta chain was captured in a study of shared T cell receptors in the human thymus. In germline, CDR1 is MDHEN, CDR2 SYDVKM. Trimming left V 10 bases short and J 2 bases short, with 18 bases between. The CDR3 contains 14 residues. Clones were read by immunoSEQ multiplex PCR, and TCRdb kept only the in-frame ones, dropping some. Seen here are 650,000 to 950,000 clones, 80% to 90% observed once, and the top ten hold around 0.01%. The data were also submitted as part of a second study, on human thymus T cells.

The V and J genes are TRBV28 and TRBJ2-7; D is possibly TRBD2 (5 bases). The receptor's source is a girl in the first two years of life with a congenital heart defect. The sample was thymocytes. CDR3 protein: CATTTNPSPYEQYF. The DNA of the CDR3 is TGTGCCACCACGACTAACCCTAGTCCCTACGAGCAGTACTTC.